Below, 10 T cell receptor beta chains from the same sample are listed, as sequenced in a study of cytomegalovirus exposure and HLA in healthy donors. The PCR used 60 Vbeta and 13 Jbeta primers. TCRdb keeps only in-frame clones here, not all; method: immunoSEQ multiplex PCR. Of 150,000 to 200,000 clones listed, roughly 80% are singletons. The sample comprised PBMCs. The source of these receptors is a woman under 30 in good health and CMV-seronegative.

In this sample, this clone turned up once. One junction end does not reproduce the germline sequence, and a read error may be involved. V usage is TRBV6-6 and J usage is TRBJ2-3, with D perhaps matching TRBD2 (5 bases). The CDR3 length is 15 residues. CDR1 and CDR2 from the germline V gene are MNHNY and SVGAGI (reference sequence). Written as DNA, the CDR3 is TGCCGTCTCTCCCAAGGGAGAAGAGCCACAGATACGCAGTATTTT. Its translation: CRLSQGRRATDTQYF.

The rearrangement links TRBV6-5 to TRBJ1-2; the D gene is possibly TRBD1 (6 bases). The ends were cut back, 3 bases at V and 8 bases at J, with 10 bases in the middle. The CDR3 extends over 12 amino acids. CDR1 MNHEY and CDR2 SVGAGI come from the germline V gene. CDR3 DNA: TGTGCCAGCAGTTATTCCAGGGGCGGCTACACCTTC. Residues: CASSYSRGGYTF.

This clone was recorded once. The V gene is TRBV6-5, the J gene TRBJ2-5, with TRBD1 matching 7 bases. J gave up 5 bases and V 6 bases, and 6 bases lay outside the gene matches. The CDR3 spans 13 residues. In germline, CDR1 is MNHEY, CDR2 SVGAGI. CDR3 amino acids: CASSRTGVETQYF. Written as DNA, the CDR3 is TGTGCCAGCAGCCGCACAGGGGTTGAGACCCAGTACTTC.

The rearrangement uses TRBV5-6 and TRBJ1-4; the match to TRBD1 covers 7 bases. Germline values: CDR1 SGHDT, CDR2 YYEEEE. The V and J ends lost 4 bases and 6 bases, in that order; junction bases with no gene match: 12. The CDR3 runs 16 residues. DNA of the CDR3: TGTGCCAGCAGCGGTGACAGGGATTCGTGGGATGAAAAACTGTTTTTT. This codes for CASSGDRDSWDEKLFF.

The CDR3 protein is CASGLVLAGGSPTDTQYF. The CDR3 region has the DNA TGTGCTAGTGGTTTGGTACTAGCGGGAGGATCCCCCACAGATACGCAGTATTTT. The rearrangement uses TRBV12-5 and TRBJ2-3, with TRBD2 matching over 12 bases. The CDR3 contains 18 residues. Germline V CDR1 and CDR2: LGHNT, FRNRAP. V lost 0 bases, J lost 2 bases, and 6 bases stayed unmatched.

V usage is TRBV7-2 and J usage is TRBJ2-3, with TRBD2 matching 8 bases. Trimming took 3 bases from V and 2 from J; bases not matched to a gene: 4. Germline V gives CDR1 SGHTA, CDR2 FQGNSA. CDR3 length equals 15 residues. CDR3 sequence (DNA): TGTGCCAGCAGCTTCCTCGGGGGGGACACAGATACGCAGTATTTT. It codes for CASSFLGGDTDTQYF.

A few counts support this clone. The rearrangement uses TRBV7-9 and TRBJ1-1; the D gene is possibly TRBD1 (5 bases). The CDR3 extends over 12 amino acids. The V and J ends lost 8 bases and 8 bases respectively, with 15 bases between them. Germline V gene lookup returns CDR1 SEHNR and CDR2 FQNEAQ (reference sequence). The CDR3: CASVGVPREAFF. The CDR3 region has the DNA TGTGCCAGCGTAGGGGTCCCCCGCGAAGCTTTCTTT.

On this clone: A read error may account for a junction end that differs from germline. The gene calls are TRBV7-9 and TRBJ2-2; no definite D call. This CDR3 has 15 amino acids. CDR1 is SEHNR, CDR2 FQNEAQ, per germline (reference sequence). Written as DNA, the CDR3 is TGTTCCAGCAGCTTTTCCCTCGCGAACACCGGGGAGCTGTTTTTT. Protein: CSSSFSLANTGELFF.

V and J are TRBV9 and TRBJ2-3; D might be TRBD2 (5 bases). Trimming took off 0 bases at V and 7 bases at J, with 9 bases between the two ends. The CDR3 covers 13 residues. Germline loops: CDR1 SGDLS, CDR2 YYNGEE. The CDR3 coding sequence is TGTGCCAGCAGCGTAGAGGCGGACTATACGCAGTATTTT. Amino acid sequence: CASSVEADYTQYF. The whole variable domain, remainder taken from reference TRBV9 and TRBJ2-3, is DSGVTQTPKHLITATGQRVTLRCSPRSGDLSVYWYQQSLDQGLQFLIQYYNGEERAKGNILERFSAQQFPDLHSELNLSSLELGDSALYFCASSVEADYTQYFGPGTRLTVL.

The chain is built from TRBV30 and TRBJ2-2; unclear D gene. V shed 0 bases and J shed 6 bases, with 8 bases lying between them. In germline, CDR1 is GTSNPN, CDR2 SVGIG (reference sequence). The length of the CDR3 is 13 residues. The CDR3 DNA reads TGTGCCTGGAGTGTAAACAGTCCCGGGGAGCTGTTTTTT. This gives the protein CAWSVNSPGELFF.